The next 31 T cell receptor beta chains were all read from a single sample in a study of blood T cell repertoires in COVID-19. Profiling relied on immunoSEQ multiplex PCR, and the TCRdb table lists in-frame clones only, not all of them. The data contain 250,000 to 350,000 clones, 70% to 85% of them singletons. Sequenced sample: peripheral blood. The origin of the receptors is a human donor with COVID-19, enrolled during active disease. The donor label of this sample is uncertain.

The CDR3 reads CASSLARRQGALNEQFF. CDR3 bases: TGTGCCAGCAGCTTGGCCCGGCGACAGGGGGCCCTCAATGAGCAGTTCTTC. The rearrangement joins TRBV5-6 to TRBJ2-1; TRBD1 matches at 10 bases. The junction had 9 bases not matched to a gene; V was cut back by 0 bases and J by 6 bases. The germline gives CDR1 SGHDT, CDR2 YYEEEE. The CDR3 consists of 17 residues.

The CDR3, as DNA: TGTGCCAGCAGCTCAAGTAGAGAAAAACTGTTTTTT. As protein: CASSSSREKLFF. The rearrangement uses TRBV7-6 and TRBJ1-4; D call uncertain. V was shortened by 4 bases and J by 8 bases, with 8 bases between the two germline ends. The CDR3 sequence is 12 residues long. From germline, CDR1 is SGHVS and CDR2 FNYEAQ.

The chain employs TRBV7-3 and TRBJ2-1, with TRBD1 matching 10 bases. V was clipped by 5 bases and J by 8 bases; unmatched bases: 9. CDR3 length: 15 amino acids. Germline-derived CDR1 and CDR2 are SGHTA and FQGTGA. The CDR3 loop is CASSARQGASYEQFF. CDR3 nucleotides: TGTGCCAGCAGCGCTCGACAGGGGGCGAGCTATGAGCAGTTCTTC. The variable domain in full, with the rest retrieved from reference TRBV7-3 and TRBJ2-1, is GAGVSQTPSNKVTEKGKYVELRCDPISGHTALYWYRQSLGQGPEFLIYFQGTGAADDSGLPNDRFFAVRPEGSVSTLKIQRTERGDSAVYLCASSARQGASYEQFFGPGTRLTVL.

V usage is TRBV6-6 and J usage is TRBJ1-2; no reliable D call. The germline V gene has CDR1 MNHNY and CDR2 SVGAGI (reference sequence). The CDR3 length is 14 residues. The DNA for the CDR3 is TGTTCAGCGTCTCGCGGACTTGAGGGCCTTGGCTACACCTTC. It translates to CSASRGLEGLGYTF.

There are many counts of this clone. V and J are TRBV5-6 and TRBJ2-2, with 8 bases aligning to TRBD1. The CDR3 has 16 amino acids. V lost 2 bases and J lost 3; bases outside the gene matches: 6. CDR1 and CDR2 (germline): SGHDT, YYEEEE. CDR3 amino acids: CASSFLGQGDTGELFF. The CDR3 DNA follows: TGTGCCAGCAGCTTCTTAGGACAGGGCGACACCGGGGAGCTGTTTTTT.

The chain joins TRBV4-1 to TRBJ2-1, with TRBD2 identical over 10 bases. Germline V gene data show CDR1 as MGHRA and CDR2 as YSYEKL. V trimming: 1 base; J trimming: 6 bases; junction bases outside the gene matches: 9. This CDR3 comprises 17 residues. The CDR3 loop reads CASSQVRASGSSNEQFF. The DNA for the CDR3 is TGCGCCAGCAGCCAAGTACGGGCTAGCGGGAGCAGCAATGAGCAGTTCTTC.

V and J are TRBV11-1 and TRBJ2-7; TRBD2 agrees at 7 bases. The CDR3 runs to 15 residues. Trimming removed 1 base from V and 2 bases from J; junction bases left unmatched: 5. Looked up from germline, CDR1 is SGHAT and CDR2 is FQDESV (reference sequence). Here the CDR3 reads CASSLEAGVPYEQYF. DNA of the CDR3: TGTGCCAGCAGCTTAGAGGCGGGAGTCCCCTACGAGCAGTACTTC. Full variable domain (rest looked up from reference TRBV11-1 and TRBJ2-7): EAEVAQSPRYKITEKSQAVAFWCDPISGHATLYWYRQILGQGPELLVQFQDESVVDDSQLPKDRFSAERLKGVDSTLKIQPAELGDSAMYLCASSLEAGVPYEQYFGPGTRLTVT.

The CDR3 spells CASSSRTVSYNEQFF. The CDR3 DNA reads TGTGCCAGCAGTTCCCGGACAGTGTCCTACAATGAGCAGTTCTTC. The J gene is TRBJ2-1, the V gene TRBV27, with D perhaps TRBD1 (6 bases). V dropped 4 bases and J dropped 1 base, with 11 bases sitting between them. CDR1 MNHEY and CDR2 SMNVEV come from the germline V gene (reference sequence). The CDR3 is 15 residues long.

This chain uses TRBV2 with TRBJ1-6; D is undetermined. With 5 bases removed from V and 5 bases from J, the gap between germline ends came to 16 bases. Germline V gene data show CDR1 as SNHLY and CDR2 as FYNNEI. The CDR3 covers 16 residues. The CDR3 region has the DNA TGTGCCAGCAGTCCCTTGAGGGCCGGGGATAATTCACCCCTCCACTTT. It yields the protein CASSPLRAGDNSPLHF. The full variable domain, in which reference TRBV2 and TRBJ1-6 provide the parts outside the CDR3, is EPEVTQTPSHQVTQMGQEVILRCVPISNHLYFYWYRQILGQKVEFLVSFYNNEISEKSEIFDDQFSVERPDGSNFTLKIRSTKLEDSAMYFCASSPLRAGDNSPLHFGNGTRLTVT.

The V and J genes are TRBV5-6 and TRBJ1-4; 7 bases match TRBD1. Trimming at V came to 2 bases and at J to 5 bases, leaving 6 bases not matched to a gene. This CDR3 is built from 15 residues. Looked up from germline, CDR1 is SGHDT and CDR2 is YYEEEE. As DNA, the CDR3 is TGTGCCAGCAGCTTCCTGACAGGGCGGAATGAAAAACTGTTTTTT. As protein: CASSFLTGRNEKLFF.

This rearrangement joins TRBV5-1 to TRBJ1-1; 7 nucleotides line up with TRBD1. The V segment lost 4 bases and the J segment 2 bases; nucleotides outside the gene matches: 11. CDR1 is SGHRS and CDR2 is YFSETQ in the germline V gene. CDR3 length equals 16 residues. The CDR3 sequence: CASSRASGQKNTEAFF. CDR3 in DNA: TGCGCCAGCAGCCGCGCCTCGGGACAGAAAAACACTGAAGCTTTCTTT.

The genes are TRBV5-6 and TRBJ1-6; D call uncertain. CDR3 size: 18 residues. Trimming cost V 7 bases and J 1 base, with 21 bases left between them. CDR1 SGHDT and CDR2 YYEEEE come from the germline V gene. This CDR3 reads CASALWWGGASYNSPLHF. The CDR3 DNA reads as TGTGCCAGCGCCCTTTGGTGGGGAGGTGCGTCCTATAATTCACCCCTCCACTTT.

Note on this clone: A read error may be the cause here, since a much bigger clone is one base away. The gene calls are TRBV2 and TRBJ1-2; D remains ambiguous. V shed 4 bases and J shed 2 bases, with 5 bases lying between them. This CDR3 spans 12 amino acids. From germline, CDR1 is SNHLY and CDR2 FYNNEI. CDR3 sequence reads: CASSVGNYGYTF. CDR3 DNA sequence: TGTGCCAGCAGTGTGGGCAACTATGGCTACACCTTC.

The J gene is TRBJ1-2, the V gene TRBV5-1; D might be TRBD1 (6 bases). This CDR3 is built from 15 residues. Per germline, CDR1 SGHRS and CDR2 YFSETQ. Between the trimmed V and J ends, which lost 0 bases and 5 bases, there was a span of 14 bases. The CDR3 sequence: CASSLESTGIYGYTF. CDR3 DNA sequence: TGCGCCAGCAGCTTGGAATCTACAGGGATTTATGGCTACACCTTC.

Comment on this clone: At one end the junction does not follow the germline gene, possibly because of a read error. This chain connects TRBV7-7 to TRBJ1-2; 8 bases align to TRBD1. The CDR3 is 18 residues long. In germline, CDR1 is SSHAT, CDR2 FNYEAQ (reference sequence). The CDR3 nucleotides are TGTGCTAGCAGCTTACACCGAGCCCAGGGGGCGCCTAACTATGGCTACACCTTC. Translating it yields CASSLHRAQGAPNYGYTF.

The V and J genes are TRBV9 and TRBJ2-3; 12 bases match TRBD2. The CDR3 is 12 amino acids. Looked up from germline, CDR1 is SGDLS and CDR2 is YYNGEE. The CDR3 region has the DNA TGTGCGCTAGCGGGAGGGGGGGATACGCAGTATTTT. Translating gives CALAGGGDTQYF.

The CDR3 sequence is CASGTGTYNEQFF. The DNA of the CDR3 is TGTGCCAGTGGGACAGGAACCTACAATGAGCAGTTCTTC. The V call is TRBV7-3, the J call TRBJ2-1, with TRBD1 matching 8 bases. Germline CDR1 and CDR2: SGHTA and FQGTGA. The CDR3 loop spans 13 amino acids. V shed 9 bases, J shed 2 bases, and the junction held 3 bases outside the gene matches.

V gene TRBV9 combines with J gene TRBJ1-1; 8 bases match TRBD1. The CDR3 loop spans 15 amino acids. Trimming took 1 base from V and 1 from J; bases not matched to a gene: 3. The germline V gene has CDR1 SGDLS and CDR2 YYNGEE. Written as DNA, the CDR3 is TGTGCCAGCAGCGTATCGGGGACAGGGAACACTGAAGCTTTCTTT. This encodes CASSVSGTGNTEAFF.

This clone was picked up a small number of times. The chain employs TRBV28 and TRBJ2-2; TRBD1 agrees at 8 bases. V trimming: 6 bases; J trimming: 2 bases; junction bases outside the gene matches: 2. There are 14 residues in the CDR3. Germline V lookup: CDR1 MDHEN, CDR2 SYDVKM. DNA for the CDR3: TGTGCCAGCAGAGGGACAGGTAACACCGGGGAGCTGTTTTTT. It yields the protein CASRGTGNTGELFF.

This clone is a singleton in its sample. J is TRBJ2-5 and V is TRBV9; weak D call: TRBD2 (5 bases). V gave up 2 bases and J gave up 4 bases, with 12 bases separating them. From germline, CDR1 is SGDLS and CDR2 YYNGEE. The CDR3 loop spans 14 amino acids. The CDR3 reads CASSVNPEGETQYF. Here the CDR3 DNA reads TGTGCCAGCAGCGTGAACCCCGAGGGAGAGACCCAGTACTTC. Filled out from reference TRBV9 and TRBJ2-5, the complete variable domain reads DSGVTQTPKHLITATGQRVTLRCSPRSGDLSVYWYQQSLDQGLQFLIQYYNGEERAKGNILERFSAQQFPDLHSELNLSSLELGDSALYFCASSVNPEGETQYFGPGTRLLVL.

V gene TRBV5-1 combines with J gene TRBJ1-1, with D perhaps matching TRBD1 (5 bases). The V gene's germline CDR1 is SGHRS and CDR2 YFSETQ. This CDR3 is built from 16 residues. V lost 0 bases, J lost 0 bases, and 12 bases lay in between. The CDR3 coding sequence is TGCGCCAGCAGCTTGGTGGGGGAGGCTATGAACACTGAAGCTTTCTTT. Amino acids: CASSLVGEAMNTEAFF.

The CDR3 loop reads CASLVRGRNQPQHF. In DNA, the CDR3 is TGTGCCAGCTTAGTACGGGGAAGGAATCAGCCCCAGCATTTT. The V call is TRBV6-6, the J call TRBJ1-5; no clear D gene. V lost 8 bases, J lost 4 bases, and 15 bases lay in between. CDR3 size: 14 residues. From germline, CDR1 is MNHNY and CDR2 SVGAGI (reference sequence).

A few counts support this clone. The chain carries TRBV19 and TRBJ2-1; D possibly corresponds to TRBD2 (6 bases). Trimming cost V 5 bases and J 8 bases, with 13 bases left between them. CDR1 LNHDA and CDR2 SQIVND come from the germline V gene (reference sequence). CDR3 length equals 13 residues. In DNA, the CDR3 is TGTGCCAGTAGTCCCCGGGGGTTACATGAGCAGTTCTTC. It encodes CASSPRGLHEQFF.

The CDR3 DNA is TGTGCCAGTAGTAGGACTAGCGGGATCAATGAGCAGTTCTTC. The encoded protein is CASSRTSGINEQFF. The chain recombines TRBV19 with TRBJ2-1; TRBD2 matches 12 bases. The CDR3 extends over 14 amino acids. The germline CDR1 and CDR2 sequences are LNHDA and SQIVND (reference sequence). V was pared by 4 bases and J by 6 bases, with 1 base of the junction left unmatched.

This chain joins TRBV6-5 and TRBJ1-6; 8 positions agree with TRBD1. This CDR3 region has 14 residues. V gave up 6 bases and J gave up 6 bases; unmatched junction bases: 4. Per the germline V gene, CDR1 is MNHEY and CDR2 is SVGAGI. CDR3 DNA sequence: TGTGCCAGCAGGCTGGACAGGGCTAATTCACCCCTCCACTTT. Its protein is CASRLDRANSPLHF.

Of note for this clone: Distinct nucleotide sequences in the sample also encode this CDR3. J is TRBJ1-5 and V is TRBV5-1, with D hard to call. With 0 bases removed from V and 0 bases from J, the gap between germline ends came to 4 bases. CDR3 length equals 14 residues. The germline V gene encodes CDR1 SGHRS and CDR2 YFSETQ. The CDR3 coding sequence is TGCGCCAGCAGCTTGGGCGGTAGCAATCAGCCCCAGCATTTT. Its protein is CASSLGGSNQPQHF. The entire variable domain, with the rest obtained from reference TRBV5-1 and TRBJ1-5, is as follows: KAGVTQTPRYLIKTRGQQVTLSCSPISGHRSVSWYQQTPGQGLQFLFEYFSETQRNKGNFPGRFSGRQFSNSRSEMNVSTLELGDSALYLCASSLGGSNQPQHFGDGTRLSIL.

The CDR3 DNA reads TGTGCCTGGAGTGTAGGGCGGGACTATGGCTACACCTTC. This encodes CAWSVGRDYGYTF. The rearrangement joins TRBV30 to TRBJ1-2; D is unclear. The V end lost 0 bases, the J end lost 3 bases, and 8 bases lay between the germline ends. Germline V gives CDR1 GTSNPN, CDR2 SVGIG (reference sequence). This CDR3 comprises 13 residues.

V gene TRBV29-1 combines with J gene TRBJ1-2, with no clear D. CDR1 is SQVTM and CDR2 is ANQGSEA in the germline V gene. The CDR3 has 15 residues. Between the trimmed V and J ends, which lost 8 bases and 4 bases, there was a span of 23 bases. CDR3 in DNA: TGCAGCCTAAGAGCCCCCGACGATACGGGCTATGGCTACACCTTC. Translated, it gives CSLRAPDDTGYGYTF.

CDR3 amino acids: CASSRDGEGSTDTQYF. Here the CDR3 DNA reads TGCGCCAGCAGCAGAGACGGGGAAGGGAGCACAGATACGCAGTATTTT. The chain uses TRBV5-1 and TRBJ2-3; perhaps TRBD2 as D (5 bases). The CDR3 sequence is 16 residues long. The ends were cut back, 4 bases at V and 0 bases at J, with 15 bases in the middle. The V gene's germline CDR1 is SGHRS and CDR2 YFSETQ.

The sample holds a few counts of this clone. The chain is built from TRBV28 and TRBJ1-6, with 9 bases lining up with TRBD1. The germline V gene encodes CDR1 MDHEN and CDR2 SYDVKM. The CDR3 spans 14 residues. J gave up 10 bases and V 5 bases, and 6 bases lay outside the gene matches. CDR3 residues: CASSTGQGYSPLHF. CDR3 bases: TGTGCCAGCAGTACTGGACAGGGGTACTCACCCCTCCACTTT. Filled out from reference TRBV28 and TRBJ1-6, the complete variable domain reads DVKVTQSSRYLVKRTGEKVFLECVQDMDHENMFWYRQDPGLGLRLIYFSYDVKMKEKGDIPEGYSVSREKKERFSLILESASTNQTSMYLCASSTGQGYSPLHFGNGTRLTVT.

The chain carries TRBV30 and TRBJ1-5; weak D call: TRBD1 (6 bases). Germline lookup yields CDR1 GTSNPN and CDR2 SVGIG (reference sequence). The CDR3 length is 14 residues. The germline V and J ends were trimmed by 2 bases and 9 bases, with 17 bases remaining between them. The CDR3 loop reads CAWSLTGTDSPQHF. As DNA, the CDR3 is TGTGCCTGGAGTCTGACAGGCACCGATTCGCCCCAGCATTTT.